This record looks at one T cell receptor (beta chain) sequence and its context. What antigen it recognizes has not been identified. No base qualities exist here, and no much larger clone lies one base off it. Using the deep immunoSEQ assay, TCR CDR3 regions were amplified from genomic DNA by multiplex PCR. For each cell subset, the extracted genomic DNA was distributed evenly across all wells of several immunoSEQ 96-well plates, and each plate served as one replicate. For sorted subsets, each replicate PCR was loaded with approximately 200 ng genomic DNA, equivalent to 25,000 to 35,000 T cell genomes. Purified libraries were quantified with a Qubit 3.0 fluorometer, sized on a Bioanalyzer 2100, and re-quantified with the KAPA Library Quantification kit. A separate single-read 150-cycle Illumina NextSeq 550 flow cell was used to sequence each immunoSEQ 96-well plate. The study's processing was this. Because the immunoSEQ output held only junctional sequences and lacked quality scores, the filtering could not match the filtering applied to full-length reads. To assign V/J genes and CDR3, sequences were annotated against IMGT germline references using PyIR, a Python wrapper for IgBLAST v1.9. Any read was removed if the V/J assignment was weak (E-value above 1e-6), the CDR3 was missing, or the read contained stop codons, out-of-frame junctions, or ambiguous translated residues. V3J clonotypes were defined as sequences sharing the same inferred V gene, J gene, and CDR3 amino acid sequence. Percentage overlap between repertoires was computed as shared unique clonotypes divided by the size of the smaller repertoire. Three approaches were used to assess repertoire richness: RTK rarefaction, the Chao1 estimator, and Recon v2.1 estimates of unobserved clonotypes. Generation probabilities for all TCRbeta clonotypes obtained by the gDNA method from a handful of donors were computed using OLGA. TCRdb took this table from immuneACCESS and kept in-frame rearrangements with V and J called. Such tables lack part of the clones; where checked against another copy, unresolved V genes explain under half of the gap, and the rest is unexplained. Clone size and the V and J calls come from that table; the DNA yielded D and trimming. The sample includes about 1,800,000 clones, with approximately 95% observed a single time. Of the sample, roughly 1% falls within the top ten clones.

CD8 naive samples were CD45RO-negative cells positively selected for CCR7, giving a CD45RA+CCR7+ population that excluded TemRA cells. The donors were healthy, HIV-negative adults with no recently reported acute infections or vaccinations. All donors were Caucasian adults living in Nashville, Tennessee, USA. After blood collection by leukapheresis, PBMCs were isolated using Ficoll-Histopaque density gradient centrifugation and then cryopreserved in the vapor phase of liquid nitrogen. Analytical flow cytometry was used to check the purity and quantity of each magnetically sorted T cell population. From each sorted fraction, genomic DNA was isolated and quantified by UV absorbance on a Nanodrop 2000c. CDR1 and CDR2 (SGHTS, YDEGEE) derive from the germline V gene. The V and J ends are trimmed by 5 bases and 8 bases, leaving 8 bases between them. Inclusive of the bounding cysteine and phenylalanine, the CDR3 is 11 residues long. Just CDR3 DNA is preserved here, 33 bases in frame from base 1.

The sample originates from a study of shared clonotypes between healthy human individuals (dated by TCRdb to the early 2020s). Notes on the research overall: The cohort included a few men and a couple of women between 18 and 49 years of age. For each donor, CD4 naive and CD4 memory were each run on three plates, CD8 naive on two plates, and CD8 memory on one plate. To estimate repertoire size and how much clonotype sharing occurs between individuals, the study deeply sequenced the blood TCR repertoires of about 5 healthy adults. Libraries were prepared and TCR repertoires were sequenced by different laboratories using diverse techniques, in order to increase sequencing depth and limit assay-specific biases. Per donor, leukapheresis produced somewhere between about 0.85 and 10 billion PBMCs.

Broader findings and caveats from the paper: When four donors were compared, the shared fraction of clonotypes was about 5.4% for naive CD4, 3% to 4% for naive CD8, 2% to 2.5% for memory CD4, and less than 0.45% for memory CD8. Pairwise subsampling indicated that sequencing depth was expected to affect the degree of clonotype sharing among donors. Because the study included a small number of donors, the genetic and exposure-history diversity represented was limited. Sampling was restricted to blood, and TCR repertoires in tissues likely differ from the TCR repertoires found in blood. Rarefaction of sorted-subset datasets indicated incomplete sequencing despite the large sequencing depth. Larger estimated clonotype richness was generally found for naive subsets than for memory subsets. Compared with non-shared clonotypes, clonotypes shared by all four sorted-subset donors had higher generation probabilities.

Material: naive CD8+ T cells sorted from blood. Read against the paper, the sample's cell subset or site label means: CD45RA+CCR7+. The V gene is TRBV5-8 and the J gene is TRBJ2-1, with an unclear D gene assignment. The receptor comes from a man aged 18 to 30 in good health. The base sequence is TGTGCCAGCAGTTCCTGGGATGAGCAGTTCTTC. It translates to CASSSWDEQFF. The CDR3, completed at both ends by the reference TRBV5-8 and TRBJ2-1 genes, gives the full variable domain EAGVTQSPTHLIKTRGQQATLRCSPISGHTSVYWYQQALGLGLQFLLWYDEGEERNRGNFPPRFSGRQFPNYSSELNVNALELEDSALYLCASSSWDEQFFGPGTRLTVL.